The 27 T cell receptor beta chains below all came from one sample that was sequenced in a study of cytomegalovirus exposure and HLA in healthy donors. A multiplex PCR was run with 60 Vbeta primers and 13 Jbeta primers. The table came from immunoSEQ multiplex PCR; TCRdb's copy has only in-frame clones and leaves some out. The sample lists about 85,000 clones, approximately 80% occurring once. The sample was PBMCs. The source of these receptors is a woman aged 45-60 years in good health and CMV-seropositive.

The chain uses TRBV4-1 and TRBJ2-3; D is possibly TRBD2 (6 bases). Trimming shortened V by 1 base and J by 2 bases, and 16 bases separated the two germline ends. Germline-derived CDR1 and CDR2 are MGHRA and YSYEKL. This CDR3 has 17 residues. The CDR3 nucleotides are TGCGCCAGCAGCCAAGCACCTGGGGGGAGAGCCACAGATACGCAGTATTTT. Translated: CASSQAPGGRATDTQYF.

The chain employs TRBV5-6 and TRBJ2-7; perhaps TRBD1 as D (6 bases). The CDR3 is 13 amino acids. V gave up 4 bases and J gave up 2 bases, with 10 bases separating them. CDR1 and CDR2 (germline): SGHDT, YYEEEE. The CDR3 loop is CASSPGGAYEQYF. CDR3 DNA sequence: TGTGCCAGCAGCCCTGGGGGCGCCTACGAGCAGTACTTC.

This clone has more than one count but fewer than ten. The V and J genes are TRBV4-1 and TRBJ1-1; 8 bases line up with TRBD1. J lost 11 bases, V lost 1 base, and 18 bases had no gene match. The CDR3 contains 17 residues. The V gene's germline CDR1 is MGHRA and CDR2 YSYEKL. This CDR3 is CASSQVQLQGGLGQAFF. CDR3 DNA sequence: TGCGCCAGCAGCCAAGTCCAGCTACAGGGGGGTCTGGGTCAGGCTTTCTTT.

This sequence joins TRBV10-3 and TRBJ2-1; a weak D match, TRBD2 (6 bases). The CDR3 sequence is 17 residues long. Germline CDR1 is ENHRY and CDR2 is SYGVKD. Between the trimmed V and J ends, which lost 3 bases and 8 bases, there was a span of 23 bases. The CDR3 region has the DNA TGTGCCATCAGTGACCACGATACTAGCACGGCTGGCGATGAGCAGTTCTTC. This sequence encodes CAISDHDTSTAGDEQFF.

CDR3 nucleotide sequence: TGTGCCAGCAGCTTGGTTGGCATCGGAGCAGATGAGCAGTTCTTC. The encoded protein is CASSLVGIGADEQFF. The chain couples TRBV5-8 to TRBJ2-1; D gene unclear. The CDR3 consists of 15 residues. The germline V and J ends were trimmed by 0 bases and 8 bases, with 15 bases remaining between them. Germline CDR1 reads SGHTS; CDR2 reads YDEGEE.

The genes are TRBV6-1 and TRBJ2-1, with a possible D match to TRBD1 (6 bases). This CDR3 region has 14 residues. Germline loops: CDR1 MNHNS, CDR2 SASEGT. Trimming took off 7 bases at V and 9 bases at J, with 19 bases between the two ends. CDR3 in amino acids: CASKLTTGLSEQFF. CDR3 coding DNA: TGTGCCAGCAAACTTACCACAGGGTTGAGTGAGCAGTTCTTC.

The V call is TRBV6-1, the J call TRBJ2-1; TRBD1 matches 10 bases. Germline V gives CDR1 MNHNS, CDR2 SASEGT. With V trimmed by 6 bases and J by 5 bases, 7 bases remained unmatched. This CDR3 region has 15 residues. As DNA, the CDR3 is TGTGCCAGCAGGCGAACCGGGACAGGGGACAATGAGCAGTTCTTC. Encoded protein: CASRRTGTGDNEQFF.

The gene calls are TRBV19 and TRBJ1-2; tentative D call: TRBD1 (6 bases). V was pared by 7 bases and J by 4 bases, with 13 bases between. Germline CDR1 is LNHDA and CDR2 is SQIVND (reference sequence). The CDR3 runs 13 residues. In DNA, the CDR3 is TGTGCCAGTACCCTGGACAGCATCTATGGCTACACCTTC. Protein sequence: CASTLDSIYGYTF.

The J gene is TRBJ2-5, the V gene TRBV9; weak D call: TRBD2 (7 bases). Germline V gene data show CDR1 as SGDLS and CDR2 as YYNGEE. V shed 0 bases and J shed 4 bases, with 16 bases lying between them. CDR3 length: 16 amino acids. The CDR3 DNA reads as TGTGCCAGCAGCGTAGAAGGGGGGGCTTCACCAGAGACCCAGTACTTC. Protein sequence: CASSVEGGASPETQYF.

The chain links TRBV5-1 to TRBJ1-6; D gene unclear. Germline V CDR1 and CDR2: SGHRS, YFSETQ. Trimming stripped 0 bases from V and 0 bases from J, with 7 bases between. The CDR3 spans 16 residues. CDR3 DNA: TGCGCCAGCAGCTTGGTTGGGAGCTCCTATAATTCACCCCTCCACTTT. It encodes CASSLVGSSYNSPLHF. The entire variable domain, with the rest obtained from reference TRBV5-1 and TRBJ1-6, is as follows: KAGVTQTPRYLIKTRGQQVTLSCSPISGHRSVSWYQQTPGQGLQFLFEYFSETQRNKGNFPGRFSGRQFSNSRSEMNVSTLELGDSALYLCASSLVGSSYNSPLHFGNGTRLTVT.

The chain uses TRBV19 and TRBJ2-5; D unclear. The CDR3 loop spans 14 amino acids. Looked up from germline, CDR1 is LNHDA and CDR2 is SQIVND (reference sequence). The ends were cut back, 3 bases at V and 2 bases at J, with 10 bases in the middle. The CDR3, as DNA: TGTGCCAGTAGTATTAGCCACGGGCAAGAGACCCAGTACTTC. This sequence encodes CASSISHGQETQYF.

The V and J genes are TRBV7-3 and TRBJ2-3; D call uncertain. The germline CDR1 and CDR2 sequences are SGHTA and FQGTGA. V was cut by 5 bases and J by 1 base, with 10 bases left in between. The CDR3 has 14 amino acids. The CDR3 bases are TGTGCCAGCAGCCCCCAGGCCGGCACAGATACGCAGTATTTT. This gives the protein CASSPQAGTDTQYF.

This chain joins TRBV5-4 and TRBJ1-4, with D tentatively TRBD1 (6 bases). Trimming took off 0 bases at V and 8 bases at J, with 11 bases between the two ends. Germline lookup yields CDR1 SGHNT and CDR2 YYREEE (reference sequence). The CDR3 is 14 residues long. The CDR3 nucleotides read TGTGCCAGCAGCTTGGACAGGGTGGACGAAAAACTGTTTTTT. Translating gives CASSLDRVDEKLFF.

This sequence joins TRBV9 and TRBJ2-1; TRBD1 is a possible D gene (6 bases). This CDR3 region has 16 residues. Trimming cost V 4 bases and J 0 bases, with 14 bases left between them. Germline CDR1 reads SGDLS; CDR2 reads YYNGEE. CDR3 residues: CASSRARGSSYNEQFF. The CDR3 DNA reads as TGTGCCAGCAGCCGAGCTAGGGGGTCCTCCTACAATGAGCAGTTCTTC.

This clone was detected only a few times. The chain recombines TRBV29-1 with TRBJ1-4; unclear D gene. From germline, CDR1 is SQVTM and CDR2 ANQGSEA. The CDR3 covers 13 residues. The V gene lost 7 bases and the J gene lost 8 bases, with 17 bases spanning the gap. The DNA of the CDR3 is TGCAGCGCTCGGGAGCTCACTGGGGAAAAACTGTTTTTT. Residues: CSARELTGEKLFF. Looking up the rest from reference TRBV29-1 and TRBJ1-4 gives the full variable domain: SAVISQKPSRDICQRGTSLTIQCQVDSQVTMMFWYRQQPGQSLTLIATANQGSEATYESGFVIDKFPISRPNLTFSTLTVSNMSPEDSSIYLCSARELTGEKLFFGSGTQLSVL.

The J gene is TRBJ2-1, the V gene TRBV27, with D unclear. Deletions cut 3 bases from V and 4 bases from J, with 4 bases between. This CDR3 has 12 amino acids. Looked up from germline, CDR1 is MNHEY and CDR2 is SMNVEV (reference sequence). The CDR3 DNA is TGTGCCAGCAGTTTCGGGTACAATGAGCAGTTCTTC. Residues: CASSFGYNEQFF.

The chain is built from TRBV7-3 and TRBJ2-3; TRBD2 matches 8 bases. Germline lookup yields CDR1 SGHTA and CDR2 FQGTGA. The CDR3 is 13 residues long. V was pared by 8 bases and J by 1 base, with 2 bases of the junction left unmatched. CDR3 in amino acids: CASGREGTDTQYF. In nucleotides, the CDR3 is TGTGCCAGCGGGCGGGAGGGCACAGATACGCAGTATTTT.

The J gene is TRBJ1-6, the V gene TRBV11-3; TRBD1 matches 8 bases. Per germline, CDR1 SGHNT and CDR2 YENEEA. After removal of 0 bases from V and 9 bases from J, the junction contained 4 bases not matched to a gene. The CDR3 sequence is 15 residues long. Here the CDR3 reads CASSLDDRGSSPLHF. The CDR3 DNA follows: TGTGCCAGCAGCTTAGATGACAGGGGCAGTTCACCCCTCCACTTT. The full variable domain, in which reference TRBV11-3 and TRBJ1-6 provide the parts outside the CDR3, is EAGVVQSPRYKIIEKKQPVAFWCNPISGHNTLYWYLQNLGQGPELLIRYENEEAVDDSQLPKDRFSAERLKGVDSTLKIQPAELGDSAVYLCASSLDDRGSSPLHFGNGTRLTVT.

V and J are TRBV30 and TRBJ2-1; 8 bases map to TRBD2. The CDR3 extends over 17 amino acids. Looked up from germline, CDR1 is GTSNPN and CDR2 is SVGIG (reference sequence). After removal of 3 bases from V and 0 bases from J, the junction contained 10 bases not matched to a gene. The CDR3 nucleotides are TGTGCCTGGAGAGGTCTAGCGGGCCCGAGCTCCTACAATGAGCAGTTCTTC. It translates to CAWRGLAGPSSYNEQFF.

The rearrangement links TRBV12-5 to TRBJ2-1, with D tentatively TRBD1 (6 bases). V shed 6 bases and J shed 6 bases, with 15 bases lying between them. CDR1 is LGHNT and CDR2 is FRNRAP in the germline V gene. This CDR3 region has 14 residues. The DNA for the CDR3 is TGTGCTAGTGGCAGCCGGGACACCTTCAATGAGCAGTTCTTC. Protein product: CASGSRDTFNEQFF.

This rearrangement joins TRBV4-2 to TRBJ1-3; tentatively, D is TRBD1 (5 bases). Germline V CDR1 and CDR2: LGHNA, YNFKEQ. V lost 4 bases and J lost 3, with 13 bases in between. The CDR3 length is 15 residues. CDR3 in DNA: TGTGCCAGCAGCCCCTTACAGGTTGGTGGAAACACCATATATTTT. Translation: CASSPLQVGGNTIYF.

This clone was seen only a few times. CDR3 sequence: CASSLGARSYEQYF. In nucleotides, the CDR3 is TGTGCCAGCAGTTTGGGGGCGCGCTCCTACGAGCAGTACTTC. This chain uses TRBV6-1 with TRBJ2-7, with D tentatively TRBD1 (6 bases). Germline lookup yields CDR1 MNHNS and CDR2 SASEGT. Trimming took off 5 bases at V and 0 bases at J, with 11 bases between the two ends. CDR3 size: 14 residues.

The chain carries TRBV14 and TRBJ1-2, with 8 bases fitting TRBD1. CDR1 is SGHDN, CDR2 FVKESK, per germline. The CDR3 has 16 residues. The trim removed 0 bases at V and 6 bases at J, leaving 9 bases unmatched. The CDR3 region is CASSQDTQGAYHGYTF. In DNA, the CDR3 is TGTGCCAGCAGCCAAGATACCCAGGGGGCGTATCATGGCTACACCTTC. The full variable domain, its missing parts supplied by reference TRBV14 and TRBJ1-2, is EAGVTQFPSHSVIEKGQTVTLRCDPISGHDNLYWYRRVMGKEIKFLLHFVKESKQDESGMPNNRFLAERTGGTYSTLKVQPAELEDSGVYFCASSQDTQGAYHGYTFGSGTRLTVV.

V and J are TRBV4-1 and TRBJ1-6; possible D gene TRBD1, 6 bases. V lost 1 base, J lost 2 bases, and 9 bases lay in between. CDR3 length: 16 residues. Germline V gene data show CDR1 as MGHRA and CDR2 as YSYEKL. Here the CDR3 reads CASSQVQGAYNSPLHF. As DNA, the CDR3 is TGCGCCAGCAGCCAAGTACAGGGCGCCTATAATTCACCCCTCCACTTT.

This clone was recorded a few times. The same CDR3 can be traced to other DNA sequences in this sample. The chain employs TRBV7-8 and TRBJ1-6; 9 bases align to TRBD1. The CDR3 is 18 amino acids. The V and J ends lost 2 bases and 0 bases, in that order; junction bases with no gene match: 5. Germline V lookup: CDR1 SGHVS, CDR2 FQNEAQ. CDR3 DNA: TGTGCCAGCAGCTTATCACAGGGGGCGAGCTCCTATAATTCACCCCTCCACTTT. Its protein is CASSLSQGASSYNSPLHF. The variable domain in full, completed from reference TRBV7-8 and TRBJ1-6, reads GAGVSQSPRYKVAKRGQDVALRCDPISGHVSLFWYQQALGQGPEFLTYFQNEAQLDKSGLPSDRFFAERPEGSVSTLKIQRTQQEDSAVYLCASSLSQGASSYNSPLHFGNGTRLTVT.

The V and J genes are TRBV11-3 and TRBJ2-5, with D perhaps TRBD1 (6 bases). Deletions cut 1 base from V and 5 bases from J, with 14 bases between. Germline CDR1 and CDR2: SGHNT and YENEEA. CDR3 length equals 15 residues. The CDR3 loop reads CASSLGDLTGETQYF. The DNA of the CDR3 is TGTGCCAGCAGCTTAGGGGATCTTACAGGGGAGACCCAGTACTTC. The complete variable domain, with remaining parts taken from reference TRBV11-3 and TRBJ2-5, reads EAGVVQSPRYKIIEKKQPVAFWCNPISGHNTLYWYLQNLGQGPELLIRYENEEAVDDSQLPKDRFSAERLKGVDSTLKIQPAELGDSAVYLCASSLGDLTGETQYFGPGTRLLVL.

The J gene is TRBJ2-2, the V gene TRBV5-1, with TRBD1 identical over 7 bases. This CDR3 has 14 residues. Trimming removed 4 bases from V and 5 bases from J; junction bases left unmatched: 5. The germline CDR1 and CDR2 sequences are SGHRS and YFSETQ. The CDR3, as DNA: TGCGCCAGCAGCAAGACAGGGTCTACCGGGGAGCTGTTTTTT. Residues: CASSKTGSTGELFF.